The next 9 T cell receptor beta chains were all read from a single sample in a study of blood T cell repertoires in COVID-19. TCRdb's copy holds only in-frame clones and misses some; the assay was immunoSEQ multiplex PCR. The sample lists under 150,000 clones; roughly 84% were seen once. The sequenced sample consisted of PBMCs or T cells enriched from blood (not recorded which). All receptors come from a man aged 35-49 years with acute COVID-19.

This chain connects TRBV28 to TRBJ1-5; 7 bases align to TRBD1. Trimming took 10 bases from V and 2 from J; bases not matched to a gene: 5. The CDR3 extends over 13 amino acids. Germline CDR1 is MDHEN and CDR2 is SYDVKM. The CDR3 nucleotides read TGTGCCACCACCAGGGGGGGCAATCAGCCCCAGCATTTT. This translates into CATTRGGNQPQHF.

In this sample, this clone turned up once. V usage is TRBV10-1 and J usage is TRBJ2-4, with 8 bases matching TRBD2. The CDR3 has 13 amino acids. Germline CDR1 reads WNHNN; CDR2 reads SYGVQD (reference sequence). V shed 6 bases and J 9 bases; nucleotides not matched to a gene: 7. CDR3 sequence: CASSPGAGGIQYF. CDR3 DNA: TGCGCCAGCAGCCCCGGGGCGGGAGGCATTCAGTACTTC.

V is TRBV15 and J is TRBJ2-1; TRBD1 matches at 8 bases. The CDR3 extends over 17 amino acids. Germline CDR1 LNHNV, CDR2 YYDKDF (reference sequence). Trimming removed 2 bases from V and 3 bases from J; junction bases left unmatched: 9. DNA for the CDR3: TGTGCCACCAGCAGAACACCGGGACAGGACGGCTACAATGAGCAGTTCTTC. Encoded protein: CATSRTPGQDGYNEQFF. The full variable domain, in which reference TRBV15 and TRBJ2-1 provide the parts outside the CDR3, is DAMVIQNPRYQVTQFGKPVTLSCSQTLNHNVMYWYQQKSSQAPKLLFHYYDKDFNNEADTPDNFQSRRPNTSFCFLDIRSPGLGDTAMYLCATSRTPGQDGYNEQFFGPGTRLTVL.

CDR3 amino acids: CASSALGQMNTEAFF. In nucleotides, the CDR3 is TGTGCCAGCAGCGCGTTGGGACAAATGAACACTGAAGCTTTCTTT. This rearrangement joins TRBV9 to TRBJ1-1, with D possibly matching TRBD1 (6 bases). The CDR3 contains 15 residues. From germline, CDR1 is SGDLS and CDR2 YYNGEE. V was shortened by 3 bases and J by 0 bases, with 12 bases between the two germline ends.

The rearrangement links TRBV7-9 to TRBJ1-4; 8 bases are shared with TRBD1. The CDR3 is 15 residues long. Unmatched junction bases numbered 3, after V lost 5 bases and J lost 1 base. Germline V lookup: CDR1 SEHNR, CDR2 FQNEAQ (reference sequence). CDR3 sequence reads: CASSQTGGTNEKLFF. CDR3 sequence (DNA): TGTGCCAGCAGCCAAACAGGGGGAACTAATGAAAAACTGTTTTTT.

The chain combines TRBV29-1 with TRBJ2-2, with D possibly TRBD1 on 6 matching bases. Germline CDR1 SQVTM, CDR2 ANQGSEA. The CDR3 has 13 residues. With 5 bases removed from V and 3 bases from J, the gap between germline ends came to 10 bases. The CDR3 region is CSVRGGDTGELFF. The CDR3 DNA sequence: TGCAGCGTTAGAGGGGGAGACACCGGGGAGCTGTTTTTT.

The CDR3 loop is CASSVAGTGSPHRDTEAFF. The CDR3 DNA reads TGTGCCAGCAGCGTAGCCGGGACAGGATCCCCGCATAGGGACACTGAAGCTTTCTTT. V and J are TRBV9 and TRBJ1-1, with 8 bases lining up with TRBD1. Germline V gives CDR1 SGDLS, CDR2 YYNGEE. The trim removed 0 bases at V and 3 bases at J, leaving 16 bases unmatched. The CDR3 runs 19 residues.

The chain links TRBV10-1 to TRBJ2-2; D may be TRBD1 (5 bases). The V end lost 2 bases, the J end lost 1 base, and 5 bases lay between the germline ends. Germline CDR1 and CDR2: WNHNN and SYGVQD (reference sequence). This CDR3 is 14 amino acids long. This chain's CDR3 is CASSEGQNTGELFF. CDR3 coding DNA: TGCGCCAGCAGTGAGGGACAGAACACCGGGGAGCTGTTTTTT.

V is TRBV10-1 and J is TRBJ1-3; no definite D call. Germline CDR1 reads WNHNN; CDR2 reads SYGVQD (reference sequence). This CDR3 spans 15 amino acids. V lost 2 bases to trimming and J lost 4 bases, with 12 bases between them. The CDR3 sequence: CASSETPGGGNTIYF. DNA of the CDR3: TGCGCCAGCAGTGAGACACCGGGAGGAGGAAACACCATATATTTT.